The text below deals with one T cell receptor beta chain. CDR3 regions of TCR beta were amplified from RNA transcripts. After a first-round RT-PCR with HTBI primers, a second-round multiplex PCR was run. One entry per CDR3 protein results from TCRdb running MiXCR on the multiplex PCR reads. The sample has about 740,000 distinct CDR3 sequences, 40% seen once. The data were obtained in a study of Graves' ophthalmopathy and Graves' hyperthyroidism. V lost 8 bases and J lost 4, with 19 bases in between. Germline values: CDR1 SNHLY, CDR2 FYNNEI. The CDR3 covers 15 residues. The clonotype originates from an adult man with Graves' ophthalmopathy. Source material: peripheral blood. This rearrangement joins TRBV2 to TRBJ2-3; perhaps TRBD2 as D (5 bases). The CDR3 DNA reads as TGTGCCAGCTCCCTTTCGGCTAGCTTTGCAGATACGCAGTATTTT. Its translation: CASSLSASFADTQYF.